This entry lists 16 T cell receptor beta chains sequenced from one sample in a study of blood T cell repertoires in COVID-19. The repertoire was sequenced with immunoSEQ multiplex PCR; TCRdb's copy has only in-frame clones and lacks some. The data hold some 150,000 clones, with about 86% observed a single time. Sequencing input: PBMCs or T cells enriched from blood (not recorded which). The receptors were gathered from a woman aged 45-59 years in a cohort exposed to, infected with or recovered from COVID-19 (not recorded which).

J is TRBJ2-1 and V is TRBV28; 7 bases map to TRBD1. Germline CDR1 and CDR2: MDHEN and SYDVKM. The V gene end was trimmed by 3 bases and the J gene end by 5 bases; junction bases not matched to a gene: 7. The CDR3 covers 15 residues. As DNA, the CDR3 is TGTGCCAGCAGTTTCGTAGGACAGGCCAACAATGAGCAGTTCTTC. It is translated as CASSFVGQANNEQFF.

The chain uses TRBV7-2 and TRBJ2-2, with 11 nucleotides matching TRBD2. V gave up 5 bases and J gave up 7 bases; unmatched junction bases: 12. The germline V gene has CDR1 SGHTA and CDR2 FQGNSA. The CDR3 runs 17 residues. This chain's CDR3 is CASSQGLAARRGGELFF. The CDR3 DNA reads TGTGCCAGCAGCCAGGGACTAGCGGCTCGGAGGGGCGGGGAGCTGTTTTTT. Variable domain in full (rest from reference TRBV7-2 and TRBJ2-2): GAGVSQSPSNKVTEKGKDVELRCDPISGHTALYWYRQSLGQGLEFLIYFQGNSAPDKSGLPSDRFSAERTGGSVSTLTIQRTQQEDSAVYLCASSQGLAARRGGELFFGEGSRLTVL.

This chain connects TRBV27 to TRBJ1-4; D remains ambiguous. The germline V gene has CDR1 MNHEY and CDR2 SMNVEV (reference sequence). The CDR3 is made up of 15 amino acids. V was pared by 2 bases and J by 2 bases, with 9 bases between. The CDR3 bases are TGTGCCAGCAGTTTAAGAGGGTCCACTAATGAAAAACTGTTTTTT. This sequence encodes CASSLRGSTNEKLFF.

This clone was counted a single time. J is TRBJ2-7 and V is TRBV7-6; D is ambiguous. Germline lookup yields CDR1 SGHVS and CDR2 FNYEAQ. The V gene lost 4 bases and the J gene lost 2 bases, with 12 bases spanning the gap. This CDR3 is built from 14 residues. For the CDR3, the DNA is TGTGCCAGCAGCTACCTCGGAGCGACCTACGAGCAGTACTTC. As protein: CASSYLGATYEQYF.

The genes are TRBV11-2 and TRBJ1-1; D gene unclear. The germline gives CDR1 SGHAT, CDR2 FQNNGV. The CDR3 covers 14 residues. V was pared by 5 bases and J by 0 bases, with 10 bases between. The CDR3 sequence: CASSPRNMNTEAFF. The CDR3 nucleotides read TGTGCCAGCAGCCCCCGTAACATGAACACTGAAGCTTTCTTT.

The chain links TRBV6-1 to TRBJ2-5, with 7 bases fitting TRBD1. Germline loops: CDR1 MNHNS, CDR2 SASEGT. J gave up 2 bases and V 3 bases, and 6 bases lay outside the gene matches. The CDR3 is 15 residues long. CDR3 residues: CASSEFGQVQETQYF. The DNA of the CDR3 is TGTGCCAGCAGTGAGTTCGGACAGGTGCAAGAGACCCAGTACTTC.

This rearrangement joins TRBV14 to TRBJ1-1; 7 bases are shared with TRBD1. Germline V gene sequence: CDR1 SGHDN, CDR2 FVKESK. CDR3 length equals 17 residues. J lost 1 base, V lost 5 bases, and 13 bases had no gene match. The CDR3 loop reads CASSAIRGNRGNTEAFF. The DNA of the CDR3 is TGTGCCAGCAGCGCAATAAGGGGTAACAGGGGGAACACTGAAGCTTTCTTT.

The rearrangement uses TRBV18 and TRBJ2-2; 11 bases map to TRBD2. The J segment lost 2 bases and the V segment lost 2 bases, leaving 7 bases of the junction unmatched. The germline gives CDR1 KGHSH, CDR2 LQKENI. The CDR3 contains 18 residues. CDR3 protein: CASSPVVLAGVNTGELFF. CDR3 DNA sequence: TGTGCCAGCTCACCAGTTGTACTAGCGGGAGTTAACACCGGGGAGCTGTTTTTT.

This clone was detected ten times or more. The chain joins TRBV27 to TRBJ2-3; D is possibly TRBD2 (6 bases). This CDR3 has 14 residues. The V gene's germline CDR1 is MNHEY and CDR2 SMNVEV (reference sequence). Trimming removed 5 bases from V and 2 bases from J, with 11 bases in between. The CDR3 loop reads CASSHRDFTDTQYF. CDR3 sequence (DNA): TGTGCCAGCAGTCACCGGGACTTCACAGATACGCAGTATTTT.

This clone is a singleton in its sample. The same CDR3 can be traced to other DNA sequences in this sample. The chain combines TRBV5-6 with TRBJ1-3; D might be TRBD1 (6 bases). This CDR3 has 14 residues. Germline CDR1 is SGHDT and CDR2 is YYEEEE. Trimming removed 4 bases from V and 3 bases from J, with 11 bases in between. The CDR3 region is CASSPGQLGNTIYF. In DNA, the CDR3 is TGTGCCAGCAGCCCCGGACAGCTTGGAAACACCATATATTTT.

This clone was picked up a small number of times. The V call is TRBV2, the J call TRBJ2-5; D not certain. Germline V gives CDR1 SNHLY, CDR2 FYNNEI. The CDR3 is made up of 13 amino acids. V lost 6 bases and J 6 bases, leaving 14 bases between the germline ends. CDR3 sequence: CASRGAFRQTQYF. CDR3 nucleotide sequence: TGTGCCAGCAGAGGAGCTTTCCGGCAGACCCAGTACTTC. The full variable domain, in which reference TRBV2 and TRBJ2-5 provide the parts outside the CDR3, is EPEVTQTPSHQVTQMGQEVILRCVPISNHLYFYWYRQILGQKVEFLVSFYNNEISEKSEIFDDQFSVERPDGSNFTLKIRSTKLEDSAMYFCASRGAFRQTQYFGPGTRLLVL.

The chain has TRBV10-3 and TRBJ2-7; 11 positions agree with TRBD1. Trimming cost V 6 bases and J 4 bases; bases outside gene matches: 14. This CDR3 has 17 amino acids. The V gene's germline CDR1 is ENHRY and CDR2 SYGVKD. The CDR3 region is CAIRGPPRTGGEYEQYF. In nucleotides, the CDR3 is TGTGCCATCAGAGGACCCCCCAGGACAGGGGGCGAGTACGAGCAGTACTTC.

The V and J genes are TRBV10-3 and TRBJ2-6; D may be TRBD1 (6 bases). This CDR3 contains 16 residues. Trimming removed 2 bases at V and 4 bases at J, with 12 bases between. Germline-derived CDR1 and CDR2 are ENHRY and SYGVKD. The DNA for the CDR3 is TGTGCCATCAGTGAGCTTACAGGGTCCGGGGCCAACGTCCTGACTTTC. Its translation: CAISELTGSGANVLTF.

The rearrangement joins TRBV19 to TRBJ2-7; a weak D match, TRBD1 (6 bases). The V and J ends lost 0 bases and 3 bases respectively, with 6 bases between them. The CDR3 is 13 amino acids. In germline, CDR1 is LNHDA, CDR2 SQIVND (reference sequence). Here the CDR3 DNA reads TGTGCCAGTAGTATAGAACAGGGCTACGAGCAGTACTTC. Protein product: CASSIEQGYEQYF.

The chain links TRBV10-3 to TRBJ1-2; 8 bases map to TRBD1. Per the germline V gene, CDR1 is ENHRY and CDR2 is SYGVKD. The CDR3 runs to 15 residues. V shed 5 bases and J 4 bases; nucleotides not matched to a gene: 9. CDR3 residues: CAISPAGGSGYGYTF. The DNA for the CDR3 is TGTGCCATCAGTCCCGCAGGGGGCTCCGGCTATGGCTACACCTTC.

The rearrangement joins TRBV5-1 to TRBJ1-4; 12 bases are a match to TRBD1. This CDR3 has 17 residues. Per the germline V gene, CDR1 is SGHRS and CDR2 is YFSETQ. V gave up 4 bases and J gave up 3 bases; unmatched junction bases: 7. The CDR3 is CASSEGTGGLANEKLFF. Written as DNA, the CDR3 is TGCGCCAGCAGCGAAGGGACAGGGGGCTTAGCTAATGAAAAACTGTTTTTT.